The clone carrying this TCR beta chain was counted a single time. Noted time point: 2014-2015 season, pre-vaccination. The CDR3 is 14 amino acids. V was shortened by 6 bases and J by 0 bases, with 12 bases between the two germline ends. The germline CDR1 and CDR2 sequences are SQVTM and ANQGSEA. This specimen comes from a study of follicular helper T cells after annual influenza vaccination. Libraries were prepared by immunoSEQ multiplex PCR; TCRdb keeps only in-frame clonotypes and omits some of them. This table holds about 14,000 clones, roughly 86% found once. The sequence was obtained from an adult who received the influenza vaccine. J is TRBJ2-1 and V is TRBV29-1; D remains ambiguous. Sample: CXCR5- memory CD4+ T cells sorted from blood, taken on the day of influenza vaccination. CDR3 DNA: TGCAGCGTGGCAAAGCGCGGCTCCTACAATGAGCAGTTCTTC. It codes for CSVAKRGSYNEQFF.